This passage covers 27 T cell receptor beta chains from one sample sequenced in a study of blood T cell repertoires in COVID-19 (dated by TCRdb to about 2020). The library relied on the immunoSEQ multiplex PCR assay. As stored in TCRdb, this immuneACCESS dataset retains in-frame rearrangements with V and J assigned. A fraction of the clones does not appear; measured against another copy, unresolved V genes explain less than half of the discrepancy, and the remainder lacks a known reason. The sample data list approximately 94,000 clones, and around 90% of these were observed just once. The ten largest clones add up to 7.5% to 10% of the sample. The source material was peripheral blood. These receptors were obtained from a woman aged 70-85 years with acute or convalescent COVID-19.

CDR3 sequence: CASSPGLGESTDTQYF. DNA for the CDR3: TGTGCCAGTAGCCCTGGACTAGGGGAAAGCACAGATACGCAGTATTTT. The genes are TRBV19 and TRBJ2-3; 7 bases are a match to TRBD2. V shed 6 bases and J 0 bases; nucleotides not matched to a gene: 9. The germline gives CDR1 LNHDA, CDR2 SQIVND (reference sequence). The CDR3 runs 16 residues.

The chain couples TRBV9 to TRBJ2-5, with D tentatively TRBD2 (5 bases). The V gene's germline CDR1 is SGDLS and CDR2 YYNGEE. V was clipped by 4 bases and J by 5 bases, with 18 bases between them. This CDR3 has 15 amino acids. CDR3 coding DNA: TGTGCCAGCAGCTCGGACCCGGGAAGGAGGGAGACCCAGTACTTC. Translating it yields CASSSDPGRRETQYF. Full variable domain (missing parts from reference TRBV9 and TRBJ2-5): DSGVTQTPKHLITATGQRVTLRCSPRSGDLSVYWYQQSLDQGLQFLIQYYNGEERAKGNILERFSAQQFPDLHSELNLSSLELGDSALYFCASSSDPGRRETQYFGPGTRLLVL.

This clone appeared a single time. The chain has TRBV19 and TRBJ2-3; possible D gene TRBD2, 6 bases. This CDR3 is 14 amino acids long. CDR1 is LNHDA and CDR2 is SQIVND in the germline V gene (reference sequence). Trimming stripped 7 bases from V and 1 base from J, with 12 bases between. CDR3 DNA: TGTGCCAGTACTCCAGGAGGGGGCACAGATACGCAGTATTTT. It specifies CASTPGGGTDTQYF.

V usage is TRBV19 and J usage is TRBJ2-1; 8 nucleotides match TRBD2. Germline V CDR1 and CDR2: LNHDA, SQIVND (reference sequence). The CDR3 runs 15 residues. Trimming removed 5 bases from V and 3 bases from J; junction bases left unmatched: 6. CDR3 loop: CASSETSGNYNEQFF. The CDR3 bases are TGTGCCAGTAGTGAAACTAGCGGTAACTACAATGAGCAGTTCTTC. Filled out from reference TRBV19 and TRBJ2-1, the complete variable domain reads DGGITQSPKYLFRKEGQNVTLSCEQNLNHDAMYWYRQDPGQGLRLIYYSQIVNDFQKGDIAEGYSVSREKKESFPLTVTSAQKNPTAFYLCASSETSGNYNEQFFGPGTRLTVL.

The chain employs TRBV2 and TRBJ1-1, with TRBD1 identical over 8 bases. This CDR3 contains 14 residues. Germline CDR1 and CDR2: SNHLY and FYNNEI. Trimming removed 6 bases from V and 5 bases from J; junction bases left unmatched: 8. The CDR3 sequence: CASRDTGGGTEAFF. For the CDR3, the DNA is TGTGCCAGCAGGGATACAGGGGGGGGGACTGAAGCTTTCTTT.

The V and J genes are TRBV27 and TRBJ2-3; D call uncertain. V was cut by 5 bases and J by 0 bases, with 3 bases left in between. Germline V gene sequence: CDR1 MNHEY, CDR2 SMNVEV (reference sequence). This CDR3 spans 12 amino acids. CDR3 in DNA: TGTGCCAGCAGTCAGAGCACAGATACGCAGTATTTT. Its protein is CASSQSTDTQYF.

CDR3 amino acids: CASIPNRGAYNEQFF. CDR3 coding DNA: TGTGCCAGCATCCCGAACAGGGGGGCCTACAATGAGCAGTTCTTC. V is TRBV6-5 and J is TRBJ2-1, with 8 bases matching TRBD1. The V gene end was trimmed by 7 bases and the J gene end by 2 bases; junction bases not matched to a gene: 7. This CDR3 is 15 amino acids long. Per the germline V gene, CDR1 is MNHEY and CDR2 is SVGAGI.

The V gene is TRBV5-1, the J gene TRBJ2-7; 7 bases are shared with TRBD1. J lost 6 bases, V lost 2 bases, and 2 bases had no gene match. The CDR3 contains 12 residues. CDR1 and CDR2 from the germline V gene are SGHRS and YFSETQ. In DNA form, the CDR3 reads TGCGCCAGCAGCTTACGACAGGGCGAGCAGTACTTC. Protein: CASSLRQGEQYF.

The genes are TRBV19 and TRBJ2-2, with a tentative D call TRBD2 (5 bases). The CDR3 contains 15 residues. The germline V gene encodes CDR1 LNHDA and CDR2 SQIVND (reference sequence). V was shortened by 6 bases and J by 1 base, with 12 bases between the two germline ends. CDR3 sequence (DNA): TGTGCCAGTAGCACTAGTTTGGGGAACACCGGGGAGCTGTTTTTT. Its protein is CASSTSLGNTGELFF.

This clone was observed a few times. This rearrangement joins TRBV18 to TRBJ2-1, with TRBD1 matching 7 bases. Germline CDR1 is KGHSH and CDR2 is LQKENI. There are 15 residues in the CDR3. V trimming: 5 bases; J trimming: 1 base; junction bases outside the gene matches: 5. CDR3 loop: CASSTGVGSYNEQFF. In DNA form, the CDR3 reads TGTGCCAGCTCAACAGGGGTAGGGTCCTACAATGAGCAGTTCTTC.

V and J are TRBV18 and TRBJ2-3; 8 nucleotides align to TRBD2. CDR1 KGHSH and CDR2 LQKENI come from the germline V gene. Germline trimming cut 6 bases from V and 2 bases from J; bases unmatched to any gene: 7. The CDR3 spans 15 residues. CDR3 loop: CASSPGLGNTDTQYF. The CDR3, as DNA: TGTGCCAGCTCTCCGGGACTAGGAAACACAGATACGCAGTATTTT.

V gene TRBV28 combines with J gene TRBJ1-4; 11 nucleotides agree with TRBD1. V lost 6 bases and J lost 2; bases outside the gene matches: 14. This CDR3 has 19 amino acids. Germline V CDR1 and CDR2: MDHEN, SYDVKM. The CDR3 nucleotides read TGTGCCAGCAGCACTCGTACAGGACAGGGGGCGCGGACTAATGAAAAACTGTTTTTT. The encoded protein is CASSTRTGQGARTNEKLFF.

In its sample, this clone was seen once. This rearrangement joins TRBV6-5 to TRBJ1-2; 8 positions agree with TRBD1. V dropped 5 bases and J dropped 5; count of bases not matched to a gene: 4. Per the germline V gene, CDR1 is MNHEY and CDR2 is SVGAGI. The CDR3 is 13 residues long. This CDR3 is CASSRDRRYGYTF. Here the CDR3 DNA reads TGTGCCAGCAGTCGGGACAGGCGATATGGCTACACCTTC.

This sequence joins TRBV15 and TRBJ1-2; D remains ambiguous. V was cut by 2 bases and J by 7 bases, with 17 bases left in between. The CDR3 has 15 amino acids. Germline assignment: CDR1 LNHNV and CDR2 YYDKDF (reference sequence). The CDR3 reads CATSRTGRTPGGYTF. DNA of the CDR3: TGTGCCACCAGCAGAACGGGGAGAACGCCGGGTGGCTACACCTTC.

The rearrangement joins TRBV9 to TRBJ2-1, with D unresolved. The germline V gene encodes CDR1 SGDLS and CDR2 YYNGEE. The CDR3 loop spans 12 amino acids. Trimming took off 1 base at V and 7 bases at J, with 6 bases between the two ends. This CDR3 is CASSVLGNEQFF. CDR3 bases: TGTGCCAGCAGCGTACTAGGAAATGAGCAGTTCTTC.

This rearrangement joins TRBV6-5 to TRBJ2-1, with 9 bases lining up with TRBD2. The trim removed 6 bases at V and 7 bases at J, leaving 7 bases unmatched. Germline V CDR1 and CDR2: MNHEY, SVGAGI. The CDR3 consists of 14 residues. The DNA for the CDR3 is TGTGCCAGCAGGTTGAGCGGGAGGATGAATGAGCAGTTCTTC. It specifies CASRLSGRMNEQFF.

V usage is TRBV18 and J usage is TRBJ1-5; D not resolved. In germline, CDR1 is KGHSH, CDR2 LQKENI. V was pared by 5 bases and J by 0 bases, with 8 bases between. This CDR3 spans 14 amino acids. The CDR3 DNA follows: TGTGCCAGCTCAGTCGGTCATAGCAATCAGCCCCAGCATTTT. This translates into CASSVGHSNQPQHF.

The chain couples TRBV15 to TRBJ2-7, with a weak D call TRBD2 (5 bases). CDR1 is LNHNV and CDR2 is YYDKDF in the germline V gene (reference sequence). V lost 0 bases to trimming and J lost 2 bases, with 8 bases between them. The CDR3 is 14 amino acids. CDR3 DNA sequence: TGTGCCACCAGCAGAGATTTCGGGACCTACGAGCAGTACTTC. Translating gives CATSRDFGTYEQYF.

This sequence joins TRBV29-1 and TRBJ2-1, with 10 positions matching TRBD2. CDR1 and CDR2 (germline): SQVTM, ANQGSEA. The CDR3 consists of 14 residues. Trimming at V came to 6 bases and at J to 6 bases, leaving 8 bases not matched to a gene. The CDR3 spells CSVDLAGEGNEQFF. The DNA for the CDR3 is TGCAGCGTGGACCTAGCGGGAGAAGGCAATGAGCAGTTCTTC.

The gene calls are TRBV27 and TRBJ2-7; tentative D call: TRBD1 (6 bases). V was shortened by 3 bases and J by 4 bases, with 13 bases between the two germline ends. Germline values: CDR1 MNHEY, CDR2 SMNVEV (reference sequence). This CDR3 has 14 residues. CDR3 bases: TGTGCCAGCAGTTTGGACGGACAGCATTACGAGCAGTACTTC. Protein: CASSLDGQHYEQYF.

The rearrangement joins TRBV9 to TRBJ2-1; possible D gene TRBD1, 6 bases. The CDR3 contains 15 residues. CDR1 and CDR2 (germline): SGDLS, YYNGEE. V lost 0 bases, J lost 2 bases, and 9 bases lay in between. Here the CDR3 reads CASSVAGETYNEQFF. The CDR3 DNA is TGTGCCAGCAGCGTAGCAGGGGAGACCTACAATGAGCAGTTCTTC.

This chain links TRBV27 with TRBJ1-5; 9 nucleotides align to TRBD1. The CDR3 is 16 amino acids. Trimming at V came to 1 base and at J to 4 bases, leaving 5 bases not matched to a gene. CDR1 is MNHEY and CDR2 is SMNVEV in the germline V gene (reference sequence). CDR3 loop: CASSLFGQGRNQPQHF. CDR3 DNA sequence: TGTGCCAGCAGTTTATTCGGACAGGGGAGAAATCAGCCCCAGCATTTT.

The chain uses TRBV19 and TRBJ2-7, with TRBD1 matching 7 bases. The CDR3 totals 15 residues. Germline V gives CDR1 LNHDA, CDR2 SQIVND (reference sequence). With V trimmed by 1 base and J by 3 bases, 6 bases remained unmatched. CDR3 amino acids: CASSIVPGGNYEQYF. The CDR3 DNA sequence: TGTGCCAGTAGTATAGTTCCAGGGGGAAACTACGAGCAGTACTTC.

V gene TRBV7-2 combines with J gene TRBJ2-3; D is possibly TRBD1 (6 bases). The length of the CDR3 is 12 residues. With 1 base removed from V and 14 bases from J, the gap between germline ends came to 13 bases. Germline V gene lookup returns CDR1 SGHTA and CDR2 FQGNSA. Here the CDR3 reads CASSLGGHPWYF. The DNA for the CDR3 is TGTGCCAGCAGCTTAGGGGGACATCCTTGGTATTTT.

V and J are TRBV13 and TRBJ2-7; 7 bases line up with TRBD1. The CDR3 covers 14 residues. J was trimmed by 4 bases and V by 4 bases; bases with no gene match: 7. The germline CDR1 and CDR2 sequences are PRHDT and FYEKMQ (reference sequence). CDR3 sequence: CASSSPGQTYEQYF. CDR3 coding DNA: TGTGCCAGCAGCTCCCCGGGACAGACATACGAGCAGTACTTC.

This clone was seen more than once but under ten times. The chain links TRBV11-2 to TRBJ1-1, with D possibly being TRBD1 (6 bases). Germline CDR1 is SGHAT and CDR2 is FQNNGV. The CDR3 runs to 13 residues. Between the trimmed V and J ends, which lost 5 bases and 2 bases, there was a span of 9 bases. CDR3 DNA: TGTGCCAGCAGCCTACAGGGAAACACTGAAGCTTTCTTT. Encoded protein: CASSLQGNTEAFF.

Here the CDR3 reads CASSPHRQANYGYTF. CDR3 sequence (DNA): TGTGCCAGCAGCCCCCATAGACAGGCTAACTATGGCTACACCTTC. This chain links TRBV11-2 with TRBJ1-2, with D possibly matching TRBD1 (6 bases). V was cut by 5 bases and J by 0 bases, with 13 bases left in between. The V gene's germline CDR1 is SGHAT and CDR2 FQNNGV. This CDR3 comprises 15 residues. The whole variable domain, filled in from reference TRBV11-2 and TRBJ1-2, reads EAGVAQSPRYKIIEKRQSVAFWCNPISGHATLYWYQQILGQGPKLLIQFQNNGVVDDSQLPKDRFSAERLKGVDSTLKIQPAKLEDSAVYLCASSPHRQANYGYTFGSGTRLTVV.